The present T cell receptor beta chain was sequenced within a study of T cell changes during pregnancy in multiple sclerosis. The CDR3 runs to 15 residues. From germline, CDR1 is SNHLY and CDR2 FYNNEI. V was cut by 3 bases and J by 0 bases, with 9 bases left in between. Assay used: immunoSEQ multiplex PCR; TCRdb lists only in-frame clones, some missing. The top ten hold approximately 1.5% of the sample, which has 55,000 to 75,000 clones, around 91% seen once. The V and J genes are TRBV2 and TRBJ1-5; unclear D gene. This receptor was obtained from a female donor in good health, enrolled as a control in a pregnancy study. The sample was peripheral blood, taken in the third trimester of pregnancy. CDR3 protein: CASSEQFHSNQPQHF. The CDR3 DNA follows: TGTGCCAGCAGTGAGCAGTTCCATAGCAATCAGCCCCAGCATTTT. The entire variable domain, with the rest obtained from reference TRBV2 and TRBJ1-5, is as follows: EPEVTQTPSHQVTQMGQEVILRCVPISNHLYFYWYRQILGQKVEFLVSFYNNEISEKSEIFDDQFSVERPDGSNFTLKIRSTKLEDSAMYFCASSEQFHSNQPQHFGDGTRLSIL.